This entry lists 21 T cell receptor beta chains sequenced from one sample in a study of PD-1 blockade in classical Hodgkin lymphoma. The method was immunoSEQ multiplex PCR; TCRdb's version includes in-frame clones alone and lacks a portion of them. The sample records about 50,000 clones, 88% being singletons. Every patient experienced relapse after autologous stem cell transplantation, and brentuximab vedotin exposure varied. Sequencing was performed on peripheral blood mononuclear cells (PBMCs), taken before the second cycle of nivolumab. The receptors shown here come from a human donor with classical Hodgkin lymphoma.

J is TRBJ2-7 and V is TRBV9; 9 nucleotides match TRBD1. Germline values: CDR1 SGDLS, CDR2 YYNGEE. This CDR3 contains 14 residues. V was clipped by 5 bases and J by 2 bases; unmatched bases: 5. The CDR3 sequence: CASSGTGIPYEQYF. CDR3 in DNA: TGTGCCAGCAGTGGGACAGGGATCCCCTACGAGCAGTACTTC.

The genes are TRBV7-8 and TRBJ1-3; D possibly corresponds to TRBD1 (5 bases). The V end was cut by 4 bases, the J end by 6 bases, with 19 bases between. This CDR3 contains 16 residues. Germline V CDR1 and CDR2: SGHVS, FQNEAQ. CDR3 in DNA: TGTGCCAGCAGCTCACAGAAAGGGACTTCCCAAAACACCATATATTTT. Translation: CASSSQKGTSQNTIYF.

The V gene is TRBV5-1, the J gene TRBJ2-5; 12 nucleotides agree with TRBD1. The germline gives CDR1 SGHRS, CDR2 YFSETQ. V trimming: 5 bases; J trimming: 5 bases; junction bases outside the gene matches: 10. This CDR3 region has 16 residues. The CDR3 DNA is TGCGCCAGCAGGCCGGAAGGGACAGGGGGCGTGGAGACCCAGTACTTC. Translated: CASRPEGTGGVETQYF.

This clone came up once. The V call is TRBV10-1, the J call TRBJ1-6; the D is unclear. The CDR3 spans 13 residues. The V and J ends lost 3 bases and 5 bases respectively, with 5 bases between them. The germline V gene has CDR1 WNHNN and CDR2 SYGVQD (reference sequence). The CDR3 coding sequence is TGCGCCAGCAGTGAAGCGGATAATTCACCCCTCCACTTT. It is translated as CASSEADNSPLHF.

This chain links TRBV6-6 with TRBJ2-7; no definite D call. The CDR3 has 15 residues. Germline V gives CDR1 MNHNY, CDR2 SVGAGI (reference sequence). Trimming cost V 6 bases and J 7 bases, with 22 bases left between them. CDR3 in amino acids: CASSATDNYYEEQYF. The CDR3 DNA reads as TGTGCCAGCAGCGCCACAGACAACTACTACGAGGAGCAGTACTTC.

This sequence joins TRBV2 and TRBJ1-5; D gene uncertain. V was shortened by 6 bases and J by 4 bases, with 7 bases between the two germline ends. Germline CDR1 SNHLY, CDR2 FYNNEI. The length of the CDR3 is 12 residues. The DNA of the CDR3 is TGTGCCAGCAGGTACACGAATCAGCCCCAGCATTTT. It yields the protein CASRYTNQPQHF. The whole variable domain, filled in from reference TRBV2 and TRBJ1-5, reads EPEVTQTPSHQVTQMGQEVILRCVPISNHLYFYWYRQILGQKVEFLVSFYNNEISEKSEIFDDQFSVERPDGSNFTLKIRSTKLEDSAMYFCASRYTNQPQHFGDGTRLSIL.

The chain joins TRBV27 to TRBJ2-2; 10 nucleotides align to TRBD1. V shed 3 bases, J shed 4 bases, and the junction held 2 bases outside the gene matches. Germline V gene data show CDR1 as MNHEY and CDR2 as SMNVEV (reference sequence). There are 15 residues in the CDR3. The CDR3 region is CASSLGTGVTGELFF. As DNA, the CDR3 is TGTGCCAGCAGTTTGGGGACAGGGGTCACCGGGGAGCTGTTTTTT.

The chain recombines TRBV10-1 with TRBJ2-2; 8 positions match TRBD1. J gave up 6 bases and V 5 bases, and 11 bases lay outside the gene matches. This CDR3 spans 16 amino acids. The germline V gene has CDR1 WNHNN and CDR2 SYGVQD (reference sequence). In DNA, the CDR3 is TGCGCCAGCAGTTCGACAGGGGCCCTGAGGGCCGGGGAGCTGTTTTTT. Amino acids: CASSSTGALRAGELFF.

The CDR3 here is CASSPRTVTYEQYF. The CDR3 nucleotides are TGCGCCAGCAGCCCCCGGACCGTTACCTACGAGCAGTACTTC. V and J are TRBV5-1 and TRBJ2-7; D is ambiguous. V was trimmed by 4 bases and J by 2 bases, leaving 13 bases between them. The CDR3 loop spans 14 amino acids. CDR1 and CDR2 from the germline V gene are SGHRS and YFSETQ.

The chain couples TRBV21-1 to TRBJ2-5. TRBV21-1 is given as a pseudogene. The CDR3 runs to 11 residues. CDR3 sequence: CASSKGIHQYF. The CDR3 DNA reads TGTGCCAGCAGCAAAGGAATCCACCAGTACTTC.

The CDR3 reads CASSLGTKRGNEQFF. CDR3 sequence (DNA): TGTGCCAGCAGCTTGGGGACTAAAAGGGGCAATGAGCAGTTCTTC. This chain joins TRBV5-4 and TRBJ2-1, with D possibly matching TRBD2 (6 bases). The CDR3 runs 15 residues. V was pared by 0 bases and J by 6 bases, with 13 bases between. The germline gives CDR1 SGHNT, CDR2 YYREEE (reference sequence). The entire variable domain, with the rest obtained from reference TRBV5-4 and TRBJ2-1, is as follows: ETGVTQSPTHLIKTRGQQVTLRCSSQSGHNTVSWYQQALGQGPQFIFQYYREEENGRGNFPPRFSGLQFPNYSSELNVNALELDDSALYLCASSLGTKRGNEQFFGPGTRLTVL.

This chain connects TRBV5-1 to TRBJ2-2; TRBD1 agrees at 10 bases. The CDR3 covers 16 residues. Germline trimming cut 4 bases from V and 3 bases from J; bases unmatched to any gene: 6. In germline, CDR1 is SGHRS, CDR2 YFSETQ. As DNA, the CDR3 is TGCGCCAGCAGCAGGACAGGGGGTGATGACACCGGGGAGCTGTTTTTT. Translating gives CASSRTGGDDTGELFF. Filled out from reference TRBV5-1 and TRBJ2-2, the complete variable domain reads KAGVTQTPRYLIKTRGQQVTLSCSPISGHRSVSWYQQTPGQGLQFLFEYFSETQRNKGNFPGRFSGRQFSNSRSEMNVSTLELGDSALYLCASSRTGGDDTGELFFGEGSRLTVL.

The CDR3 bases are TGCGCCAGCAGCTCCACAGGGGGAGGGAACACTGAAGCTTTCTTT. Encoded protein: CASSSTGGGNTEAFF. The chain joins TRBV5-1 to TRBJ1-1, with 8 bases matching TRBD1. CDR3 length: 15 amino acids. The trim removed 3 bases at V and 1 base at J, leaving 5 bases unmatched. Looked up from germline, CDR1 is SGHRS and CDR2 is YFSETQ.

The chain joins TRBV6-5 to TRBJ2-1, with 7 bases aligning to TRBD1. Germline V gene sequence: CDR1 MNHEY, CDR2 SVGAGI. Unmatched junction bases numbered 9, after V lost 7 bases and J lost 9 bases. The CDR3 has 13 residues. CDR3 in DNA: TGTGCCAGCAAGTGGCAGGGGGACATTGAGCAGTTCTTC. Translation: CASKWQGDIEQFF.

The V call is TRBV6-5, the J call TRBJ1-5; no clear D. Germline CDR1 MNHEY, CDR2 SVGAGI. CDR3 length: 15 residues. The ends were cut back, 0 bases at V and 3 bases at J, with 9 bases in the middle. CDR3 residues: CASSYSEDLNQPQHF. In DNA form, the CDR3 reads TGTGCCAGCAGTTACTCGGAGGACCTCAATCAGCCCCAGCATTTT.

The V gene is TRBV6-6, the J gene TRBJ1-2, with a tentative D call TRBD1 (5 bases). The ends were cut back, 5 bases at V and 2 bases at J, with 9 bases in the middle. The length of the CDR3 is 13 residues. Per germline, CDR1 MNHNY and CDR2 SVGAGI (reference sequence). The CDR3 here is CASSRQKNYGYTF. The CDR3 nucleotides are TGTGCCAGCAGTAGACAGAAGAACTATGGCTACACCTTC.

The rearrangement uses TRBV6-6 and TRBJ2-6; 9 positions agree with TRBD1. CDR3 length: 16 amino acids. CDR1 and CDR2 (germline): MNHNY, SVGAGI (reference sequence). V was pared by 6 bases and J by 4 bases, with 7 bases of the junction left unmatched. The CDR3 loop is CASRTQGAVGANVLTF. Here the CDR3 DNA reads TGTGCCAGCAGAACACAGGGGGCGGTGGGGGCCAACGTCCTGACTTTC.

V usage is TRBV21-1 and J usage is TRBJ1-2; TRBD1 reflects the table's D call only, with no check against the DNA. TRBV21-1 is noted as a pseudogene. This CDR3 has 15 amino acids. CDR3 protein: CASSRNRGLDYGYTF. CDR3 DNA: TGTGCCAGCAGCAGGAACAGGGGGCTTGACTATGGCTACACCTTC.

This clone was recorded a few times. The V gene is TRBV5-1, the J gene TRBJ1-5; 9 bases are shared with TRBD1. From germline, CDR1 is SGHRS and CDR2 YFSETQ. V shed 4 bases and J 7 bases; nucleotides not matched to a gene: 15. The CDR3 consists of 17 residues. This CDR3 reads CASSPSVMGTGQQPQHF. The DNA for the CDR3 is TGCGCCAGCAGCCCCTCCGTCATGGGGACAGGGCAGCAGCCCCAGCATTTT.

This rearrangement joins TRBV4-1 to TRBJ1-2, with D perhaps TRBD1 (5 bases). This CDR3 region has 15 residues. Germline CDR1 is MGHRA and CDR2 is YSYEKL. Deletions cut 2 bases from V and 2 bases from J, with 12 bases between. CDR3 in amino acids: CASSQHVQGNYGYTF. The CDR3 DNA reads TGCGCCAGCAGCCAACATGTCCAGGGCAACTATGGCTACACCTTC.

This clone has just a few counts. The rearrangement joins TRBV30 to TRBJ1-1; 9 nucleotides align to TRBD1. The CDR3 sequence is 14 residues long. The germline V gene encodes CDR1 GTSNPN and CDR2 SVGIG (reference sequence). V shed 0 bases and J 4 bases; nucleotides not matched to a gene: 3. Here the CDR3 DNA reads TGTGCCTGGAGTGTACTGGACAGGGGCACTGAAGCTTTCTTT. Residues: CAWSVLDRGTEAFF.